The 28 T cell receptor beta chains in this list originate from one sample, sequenced in a study of control samples from healthy donors and cancer patients. Sequencing was performed with immunoSEQ multiplex PCR; in TCRdb, only in-frame clones are kept and a portion is missing. The sample carries about 67,000 clones, 70% to 90% recorded once. Sequenced input: PBMCs. The receptors were sampled from a woman between 50 and 59 years old with head and neck cancer.

Remarks on this clone: This sample includes further DNA sequences coding for the same CDR3. The chain has TRBV9 and TRBJ2-7; 7 nucleotides match TRBD2. The germline V gene has CDR1 SGDLS and CDR2 YYNGEE. The CDR3 sequence is 16 residues long. J was trimmed by 6 bases and V by 0 bases; bases with no gene match: 12. This CDR3 reads CASSVGGGRARAEQYF. For the CDR3, the DNA is TGTGCCAGCAGCGTAGGGGGGGGGAGGGCCCGAGCCGAGCAGTACTTC.

The chain recombines TRBV6-6 with TRBJ2-7; a possible D gene is TRBD1 (6 bases). V gave up 5 bases and J gave up 5 bases, with 10 bases separating them. Looked up from germline, CDR1 is MNHNY and CDR2 is SVGAGI (reference sequence). The CDR3 covers 12 residues. The CDR3 bases are TGTGCCAGCAGTGCCACAGGGAACGAGCAGTACTTC. It translates to CASSATGNEQYF.

J is TRBJ2-7 and V is TRBV30; 8 nucleotides agree with TRBD1. Germline values: CDR1 GTSNPN, CDR2 SVGIG (reference sequence). The V segment lost 4 bases and the J segment 9 bases; nucleotides outside the gene matches: 14. The CDR3 sequence is 14 residues long. CDR3 DNA sequence: TGTGCCTGGATCCCAAACCCATACAGGGGGACGCAGTACTTC. Its protein is CAWIPNPYRGTQYF.

This chain links TRBV9 with TRBJ1-1, with D possibly being TRBD1 (6 bases). V was clipped by 0 bases and J by 0 bases, with 15 bases between them. This CDR3 is 17 amino acids long. Germline CDR1 is SGDLS and CDR2 is YYNGEE. The DNA of the CDR3 is TGTGCCAGCAGCGTAGCTGTGGGGAGGGGGGTGAACACTGAAGCTTTCTTT. Amino acids: CASSVAVGRGVNTEAFF.

The V gene is TRBV3-1 (or the pseudogene TRBV3-2), the J gene TRBJ2-5; D gene unclear. Trimming stripped 4 bases from V and 13 bases from J, with 25 bases between. The CDR3 contains 15 residues. From germline, CDR1 is LGHDT and CDR2 YNNKEL (reference sequence). The CDR3 DNA sequence: TGTGCCAGCAGCCGGCCCGATGAGCCCTCCCTTAGGAGGTACTTC. Its protein product is CASSRPDEPSLRRYF.

J is TRBJ2-2 and V is TRBV4-3; weak D call: TRBD1 (6 bases). Germline CDR1 reads LGHNA; CDR2 reads YSLEER. The V gene lost 2 bases and the J gene lost 1 base, with 14 bases spanning the gap. This CDR3 spans 17 amino acids. CDR3 sequence: CASSQREGGRNTGELFF. CDR3 coding DNA: TGCGCCAGCAGCCAACGAGAAGGGGGTAGGAACACCGGGGAGCTGTTTTTT.

A single count supports this clone. The chain links TRBV4-1 to TRBJ2-1; 12 bases line up with TRBD2. Trimming at V came to 3 bases and at J to 3 bases, leaving 9 bases not matched to a gene. Germline V gene data show CDR1 as MGHRA and CDR2 as YSYEKL. This CDR3 has 18 amino acids. CDR3 in amino acids: CASSQGTGTSGFYNEQFF. CDR3 nucleotides: TGCGCCAGCAGCCAGGGCACCGGGACTAGCGGGTTCTACAATGAGCAGTTCTTC.

The chain has TRBV6-1 and TRBJ1-1; D not certain. V lost 3 bases, J lost 7 bases, and 6 bases lay in between. The CDR3 contains 11 residues. Germline CDR1 is MNHNS and CDR2 is SASEGT. DNA of the CDR3: TGTGCCAGCAGTGACAGGTTTGAAGCTTTCTTT. Residues: CASSDRFEAFF.

This clone was observed once. The rearrangement links TRBV30 to TRBJ2-2; D unclear. CDR3 length: 13 residues. Germline V gene data show CDR1 as GTSNPN and CDR2 as SVGIG (reference sequence). V was cut by 0 bases and J by 4 bases, with 6 bases left in between. The CDR3 coding sequence is TGTGCCTGGAGTGTACGTCCCACCGGGGAGCTGTTTTTT. This sequence encodes CAWSVRPTGELFF.

The table lists this clone with a few counts. V usage is TRBV6-5 and J usage is TRBJ1-2; TRBD1 might be the D (6 bases). V lost 6 bases to trimming and J lost 2 bases, with 10 bases between them. The CDR3 extends over 13 amino acids. Germline V gene sequence: CDR1 MNHEY, CDR2 SVGAGI. The CDR3 is CASRNDRNYGYTF. The CDR3 coding sequence is TGTGCCAGCAGAAACGACAGGAACTATGGCTACACCTTC.

The chain employs TRBV5-1 and TRBJ1-1, with 9 bases fitting TRBD1. This CDR3 contains 14 residues. V lost 3 bases and J lost 5; bases outside the gene matches: 5. Germline V gene data show CDR1 as SGHRS and CDR2 as YFSETQ. CDR3 in amino acids: CASSSGTGKTEAFF. The DNA for the CDR3 is TGCGCCAGCAGCTCTGGGACAGGGAAGACTGAAGCTTTCTTT.

The gene calls are TRBV10-2 and TRBJ2-5, with a weak D call TRBD2 (5 bases). This CDR3 has 14 amino acids. The germline gives CDR1 WSHSY, CDR2 SAAADI. Trimming took 7 bases from V and 5 from J, leaving 17 bases between them. The CDR3 protein is CASTQTTARETQYF. CDR3 coding DNA: TGCGCCAGCACTCAGACTACCGCCCGGGAGACCCAGTACTTC.

V gene TRBV15 combines with J gene TRBJ2-5; the match to TRBD1 covers 12 bases. V was clipped by 1 base and J by 4 bases; unmatched bases: 4. Germline CDR1 reads LNHNV; CDR2 reads YYDKDF (reference sequence). The CDR3 has 16 residues. CDR3 coding DNA: TGTGCCACCAGCAGAGCCCAGGGACAGGGGGCAGAGACCCAGTACTTC. Its protein is CATSRAQGQGAETQYF.

J is TRBJ2-1 and V is TRBV6-5; D perhaps matches TRBD2 (5 bases). In germline, CDR1 is MNHEY, CDR2 SVGAGI. The CDR3 covers 16 residues. Trimming cost V 2 bases and J 13 bases, with 24 bases left between them. CDR3 bases: TGTGCCAGCAGTTACCGAGTAGCTGGAGGTGGTGTAGGTCAGTTCTTC. Protein product: CASSYRVAGGGVGQFF.

The gene calls are TRBV7-9 and TRBJ1-2; 9 bases align to TRBD1. Germline CDR1 is SEHNR and CDR2 is FQNEAQ (reference sequence). The length of the CDR3 is 13 residues. The junction had 5 bases not matched to a gene; V was cut back by 5 bases and J by 7 bases. In DNA form, the CDR3 reads TGTGCCAGCAGCCCACAGGGGGCCCGTGGCTACACCTTC. The encoded protein is CASSPQGARGYTF.

V usage is TRBV3-1 (or the pseudogene TRBV3-2) and J usage is TRBJ2-3, with D possibly being TRBD1 (5 bases). The CDR3 has 16 amino acids. Trimming cost V 7 bases and J 5 bases, with 22 bases left between them. Germline assignment: CDR1 LGHDT and CDR2 YNNKEL (reference sequence). The CDR3 sequence is CASTRSRSQGIDTQYF. The CDR3 DNA follows: TGTGCCAGCACACGCTCCCGGTCCCAGGGTATAGATACGCAGTATTTT.

V usage is TRBV7-2 and J usage is TRBJ2-4; D possibly matches TRBD1 or TRBD2 (5 bases each). Looked up from germline, CDR1 is SGHTA and CDR2 is FQGNSA. The CDR3 is 17 amino acids. Trimming took 5 bases from V and 0 from J, leaving 17 bases between them. The CDR3 DNA reads TGTGCCAGCAGCCCACGGGGCGAGGCTCTAGCCAAAAACATTCAGTACTTC. Translated: CASSPRGEALAKNIQYF.

The rearrangement links TRBV6-5 to TRBJ2-2; D not certain. Germline CDR1 and CDR2: MNHEY and SVGAGI. The CDR3 is 15 residues long. Deletions cut 8 bases from V and 0 bases from J, with 13 bases between. CDR3 bases: TGTGCCAGCCAAGGCCGCGTCTCGAACACCGGGGAGCTGTTTTTT. It specifies CASQGRVSNTGELFF.

V gene TRBV5-1 combines with J gene TRBJ2-7; possibly TRBD2 for D (5 bases). Germline CDR1 reads SGHRS; CDR2 reads YFSETQ. V was shortened by 1 base and J by 2 bases, with 10 bases between the two germline ends. CDR3 length equals 14 residues. CDR3 loop: CASSLNSGTYEQYF. DNA for the CDR3: TGCGCCAGCAGCTTGAATTCCGGGACCTACGAGCAGTACTTC.

This rearrangement joins TRBV7-2 to TRBJ1-3; D is unresolved. The V end was cut by 2 bases, the J end by 0 bases, with 11 bases between. CDR1 is SGHTA and CDR2 is FQGNSA in the germline V gene. This CDR3 region has 16 residues. CDR3 in amino acids: CASSLRKGISGNTIYF. The CDR3 nucleotides read TGTGCCAGCAGCTTAAGGAAAGGAATCTCTGGAAACACCATATATTTT.

This chain joins TRBV21-1 and TRBJ1-2. TRBV21-1 is described as a pseudogene. CDR3 length: 12 amino acids. CDR3 in DNA: TGTGCCAGCAGCTTCCACGGGGGAGGCTACACCTTC. It codes for CASSFHGGGYTF.

The chain recombines TRBV4-3 with TRBJ2-7, with TRBD1 identical over 9 bases. Germline V gene data show CDR1 as LGHNA and CDR2 as YSLEER. Germline trimming cut 4 bases from V and 3 bases from J; bases unmatched to any gene: 7. This CDR3 is 15 amino acids long. CDR3 residues: CASSPRTGGLYEQYF. The CDR3 DNA sequence: TGCGCCAGCAGCCCCCGAACAGGGGGCCTCTACGAGCAGTACTTC.

The chain links TRBV5-5 to TRBJ2-3; a possible D gene is TRBD1 (5 bases). Between the trimmed V and J ends, which lost 0 bases and 5 bases, there was a span of 10 bases. Germline lookup yields CDR1 SGHKS and CDR2 YYEKEE (reference sequence). The CDR3 covers 14 residues. CDR3 in DNA: TGTGCCAGCAGCTTGGAAGGGGCCGGAGATACGCAGTATTTT. It encodes CASSLEGAGDTQYF. The variable domain in full, completed from reference TRBV5-5 and TRBJ2-3, reads DAGVTQSPTHLIKTRGQQVTLRCSPISGHKSVSWYQQVLGQGPQFIFQYYEKEERGRGNFPDRFSARQFPNYSSELNVNALLLGDSALYLCASSLEGAGDTQYFGPGTRLTVL.

V gene TRBV6-2 or TRBV6-3 combines with J gene TRBJ2-7, with 8 nucleotides matching TRBD2. Unmatched junction bases numbered 10, after V lost 6 bases and J lost 3 bases. The CDR3 runs to 15 residues. Germline-derived CDR1 and CDR2 are MNHEY and SVGEGT. The DNA of the CDR3 is TGTGCCAGCAGCCGCTCGGGCGGGGGGCTCTACGAGCAGTACTTC. Its translation: CASSRSGGGLYEQYF.

This chain connects TRBV6-2 or TRBV6-3 to TRBJ1-2, with D possibly TRBD1 on 6 matching bases. Germline values: CDR1 MNHEY, CDR2 SVGEGT. Trimming removed 5 bases from V and 2 bases from J, with 15 bases in between. The CDR3 runs to 15 residues. CDR3 DNA sequence: TGTGCCAGCAGTGGGATCAGGGGATACAACTATGGCTACACCTTC. Its protein product is CASSGIRGYNYGYTF.

The chain carries TRBV11-1 and TRBJ1-1, with 10 bases matching TRBD1. Germline CDR1 is SGHAT and CDR2 is FQDESV (reference sequence). The CDR3 spans 14 residues. The junction had 4 bases not matched to a gene; V was cut back by 4 bases and J by 5 bases. CDR3 in amino acids: CASSWGQGRTEAFF. DNA of the CDR3: TGTGCCAGCAGCTGGGGACAGGGGAGGACTGAAGCTTTCTTT.

This clone has a single count. V usage is TRBV18 and J usage is TRBJ1-2, with D hard to call. This CDR3 has 15 amino acids. Germline V gene lookup returns CDR1 KGHSH and CDR2 LQKENI. With 4 bases removed from V and 6 bases from J, the gap between germline ends came to 18 bases. CDR3 in DNA: TGTGCCAGCTCACAAGAAGAGCTCGGCACAGATGGCTACACCTTC. This encodes CASSQEELGTDGYTF.

This chain links TRBV2 with TRBJ2-5; D not certain. Between the trimmed V and J ends, which lost 6 bases and 3 bases, there was a span of 5 bases. The CDR3 contains 11 residues. Per germline, CDR1 SNHLY and CDR2 FYNNEI. CDR3 DNA: TGTGCCAGCAGAGGAGAAGAGACCCAGTACTTC. It is translated as CASRGEETQYF.